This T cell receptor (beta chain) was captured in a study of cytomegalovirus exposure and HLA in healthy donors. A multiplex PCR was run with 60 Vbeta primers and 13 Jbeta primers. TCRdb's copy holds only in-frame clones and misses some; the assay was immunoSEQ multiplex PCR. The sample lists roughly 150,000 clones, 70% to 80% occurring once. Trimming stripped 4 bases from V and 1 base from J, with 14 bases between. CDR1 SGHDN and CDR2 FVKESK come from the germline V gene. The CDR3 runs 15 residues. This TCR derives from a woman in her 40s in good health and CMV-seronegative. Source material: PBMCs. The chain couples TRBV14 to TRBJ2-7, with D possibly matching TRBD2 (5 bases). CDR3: CASSPLVASSYEQYF. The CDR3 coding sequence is TGTGCCAGCAGCCCCCTGGTAGCGTCATCCTACGAGCAGTACTTC.